The clone carrying this T cell receptor beta chain was seen just once. This CDR3 is 15 amino acids long. Germline loops: CDR1 SGHRS, CDR2 YFSETQ. Trimming cost V 6 bases and J 2 bases; bases outside gene matches: 5. The data originate from a study of blood T cell repertoires in COVID-19. Study-level background: Collection of acute and convalescent COVID-19 samples took place in the United States, Italy and Spain. PBMCs, B-cell-depleted T cells, or T cells provided the cDNA or gDNA that made up the material.

In the authors' methods: Estimation of nucleated cell counts was performed using reference gene primer amplification. The data were produced by immunoSEQ multiplex PCR, yet TCRdb's version contains in-frame clones alone and is incomplete. The V and J calls and clone size are taken from that table; D and trimming were inferred from the DNA. The sample lists approximately 190,000 clones, around 83% occurring once. The rearrangement joins TRBV5-1 to TRBJ2-1, with 10 positions matching TRBD2. Sequenced input: peripheral blood. The receptor was derived from a middle-aged woman with acute or convalescent COVID-19. CDR3 sequence reads: CASTLLAGAYNEQFF. CDR3 coding DNA: TGCGCCAGCACCCTCCTAGCGGGGGCCTACAATGAGCAGTTCTTC.